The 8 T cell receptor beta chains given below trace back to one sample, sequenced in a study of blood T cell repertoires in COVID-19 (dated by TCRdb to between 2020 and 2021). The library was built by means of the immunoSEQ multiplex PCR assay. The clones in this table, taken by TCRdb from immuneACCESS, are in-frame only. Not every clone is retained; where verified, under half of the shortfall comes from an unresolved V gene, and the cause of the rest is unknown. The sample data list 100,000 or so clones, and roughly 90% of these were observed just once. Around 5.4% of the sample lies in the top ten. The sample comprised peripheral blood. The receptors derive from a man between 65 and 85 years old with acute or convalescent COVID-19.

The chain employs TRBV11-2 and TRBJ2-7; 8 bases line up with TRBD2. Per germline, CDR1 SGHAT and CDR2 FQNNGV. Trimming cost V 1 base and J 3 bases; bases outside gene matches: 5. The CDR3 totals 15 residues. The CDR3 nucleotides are TGTGCCAGCAGCTTAGGTGCGGGGGGCTACTACGAGCAGTACTTC. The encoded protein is CASSLGAGGYYEQYF.

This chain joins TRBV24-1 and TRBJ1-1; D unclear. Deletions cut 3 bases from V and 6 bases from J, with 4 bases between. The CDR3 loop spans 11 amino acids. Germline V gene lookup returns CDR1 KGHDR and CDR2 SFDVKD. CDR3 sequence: CATSDGAEAFF. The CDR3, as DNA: TGTGCCACCAGTGATGGAGCTGAAGCTTTCTTT.

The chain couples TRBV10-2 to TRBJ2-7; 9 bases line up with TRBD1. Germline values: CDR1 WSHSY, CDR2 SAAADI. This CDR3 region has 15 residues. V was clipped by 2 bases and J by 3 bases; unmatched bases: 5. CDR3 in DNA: TGCGCCAGCAGTGAGCTTCTGGGACAGGGCTACGAGCAGTACTTC. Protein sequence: CASSELLGQGYEQYF.

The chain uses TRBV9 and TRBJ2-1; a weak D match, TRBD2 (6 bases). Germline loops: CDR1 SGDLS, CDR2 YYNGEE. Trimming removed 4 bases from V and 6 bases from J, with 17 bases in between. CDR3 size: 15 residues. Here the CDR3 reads CASSPGGVWGNEQFF. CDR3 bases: TGTGCCAGCAGCCCCGGGGGTGTCTGGGGCAATGAGCAGTTCTTC. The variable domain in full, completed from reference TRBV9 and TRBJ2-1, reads DSGVTQTPKHLITATGQRVTLRCSPRSGDLSVYWYQQSLDQGLQFLIQYYNGEERAKGNILERFSAQQFPDLHSELNLSSLELGDSALYFCASSPGGVWGNEQFFGPGTRLTVL.

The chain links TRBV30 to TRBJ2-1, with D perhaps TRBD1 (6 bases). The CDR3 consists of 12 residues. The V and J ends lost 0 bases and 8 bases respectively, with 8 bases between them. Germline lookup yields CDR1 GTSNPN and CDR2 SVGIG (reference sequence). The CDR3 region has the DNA TGTGCCTGGAGTGTGACAGGCGATGAGCAGTTCTTC. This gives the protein CAWSVTGDEQFF.

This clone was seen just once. The CDR3 DNA is TGTGCCTGGAGTCGGGGGAGGGGGGCACCCCTCCACTTT. Its protein is CAWSRGRGAPLHF. The chain couples TRBV30 to TRBJ1-6; the D gene is possibly TRBD1 (6 bases). Trimming took off 2 bases at V and 11 bases at J, with 13 bases between the two ends. CDR3 size: 13 residues. Germline V CDR1 and CDR2: GTSNPN, SVGIG (reference sequence).

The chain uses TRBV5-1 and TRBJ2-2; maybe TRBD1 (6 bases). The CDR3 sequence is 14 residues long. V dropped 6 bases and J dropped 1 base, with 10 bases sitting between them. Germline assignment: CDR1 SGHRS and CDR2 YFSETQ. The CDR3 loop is CASMGQENTGELFF. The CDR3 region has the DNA TGCGCCAGCATGGGACAAGAGAACACCGGGGAGCTGTTTTTT.

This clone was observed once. CDR3 loop: CASSLSTSGSLYEQYF. CDR3 in DNA: TGCGCCAGCAGCCTGTCGACTAGCGGGAGTCTATACGAGCAGTACTTC. The chain carries TRBV4-1 and TRBJ2-7, with 12 bases identical to TRBD2. CDR3 length equals 16 residues. Losses at the gene ends were 4 bases for V and 4 bases for J; bases not matched to a gene: 8. Looked up from germline, CDR1 is MGHRA and CDR2 is YSYEKL.